This passage covers 32 T cell receptor beta chains from one sample sequenced in a study of blood T cell repertoires in COVID-19. Some clones are missing from TCRdb's copy, which holds only in-frame ones; the method was immunoSEQ multiplex PCR. The sample yields 140,000 to 150,000 clones, around nine tenths seen once. Sequenced input: peripheral blood. All receptors derive from a woman in her fifties or sixties with active or convalescent COVID-19.

The rearrangement uses TRBV30 and TRBJ1-4; tentative D call: TRBD1 (5 bases). V lost 0 bases and J 0 bases, leaving 11 bases between the germline ends. Per germline, CDR1 GTSNPN and CDR2 SVGIG (reference sequence). The CDR3 runs to 16 residues. The CDR3 nucleotides are TGTGCCTGGAGTGTACAGGACGCAACAACTAATGAAAAACTGTTTTTT. Protein sequence: CAWSVQDATTNEKLFF.

The chain recombines TRBV6-1 with TRBJ2-5; weak D call: TRBD2 (5 bases). V lost 3 bases and J lost 4, with 15 bases in between. The V gene's germline CDR1 is MNHNS and CDR2 SASEGT. The length of the CDR3 is 15 residues. CDR3 in amino acids: CASSEDGVWGETQYF. DNA for the CDR3: TGTGCCAGCAGTGAGGACGGGGTTTGGGGAGAGACCCAGTACTTC.

The J gene is TRBJ1-5, the V gene TRBV5-1, with 8 positions matching TRBD1. The germline gives CDR1 SGHRS, CDR2 YFSETQ. The CDR3 is 15 residues long. The trim removed 4 bases at V and 3 bases at J, leaving 6 bases unmatched. The DNA of the CDR3 is TGCGCCAGCAGCCGGACAGGGAGTATCAATCAGCCCCAGCATTTT. This gives the protein CASSRTGSINQPQHF.

This chain links TRBV7-6 with TRBJ1-2; D gene unclear. V was cut by 0 bases and J by 7 bases, with 9 bases left in between. Germline V lookup: CDR1 SGHVS, CDR2 FNYEAQ. The CDR3 runs to 13 residues. CDR3 DNA sequence: TGTGCCAGCAGCTTAGCAGAGGAGGGTGGCTACACCTTC. This translates into CASSLAEEGGYTF.

This chain uses TRBV2 with TRBJ1-2; maybe TRBD1 (5 bases). Germline V gene data show CDR1 as SNHLY and CDR2 as FYNNEI. CDR3 length equals 13 residues. With 3 bases removed from V and 5 bases from J, the gap between germline ends came to 10 bases. In DNA form, the CDR3 reads TGTGCCAGCAGTGACAGGGTGAGGTATGGCTACACCTTC. Amino acid sequence: CASSDRVRYGYTF.

This sequence joins TRBV5-1 and TRBJ2-1; D possibly corresponds to TRBD2 (5 bases). The germline CDR1 and CDR2 sequences are SGHRS and YFSETQ. This CDR3 has 15 residues. V dropped 1 base and J dropped 2 bases, with 10 bases sitting between them. The CDR3 DNA reads TGCGCCAGCAGCTTGTCGCGCGGGCCCTACAATGAGCAGTTCTTC. Its protein product is CASSLSRGPYNEQFF.

This clone was detected a few times. This chain links TRBV19 with TRBJ1-1; a possible D gene is TRBD1 (5 bases). The CDR3 contains 14 residues. Trimming took off 8 bases at V and 5 bases at J, with 18 bases between the two ends. Germline V gives CDR1 LNHDA, CDR2 SQIVND (reference sequence). CDR3 loop: CASQTTQGRTEAFF. The CDR3 DNA reads TGTGCCAGTCAAACTACCCAGGGTAGGACTGAAGCTTTCTTT.

This clone has more than one count but fewer than ten. The CDR3: CASRRIRDTEAFF. The CDR3 DNA reads as TGTGCCAGCAGGAGAATCCGGGACACTGAAGCTTTCTTT. The chain is built from TRBV11-2 and TRBJ1-1; D call uncertain. CDR1 is SGHAT, CDR2 FQNNGV, per germline. The CDR3 loop spans 13 amino acids. V was trimmed by 6 bases and J by 3 bases, leaving 11 bases between them.

This clone was detected only once. The genes are TRBV4-2 and TRBJ2-5; 8 nucleotides agree with TRBD2. Per germline, CDR1 LGHNA and CDR2 YNFKEQ. V lost 0 bases to trimming and J lost 2 bases; unmatched junction nucleotides: 5. CDR3 size: 16 residues. The CDR3 is CASSQDGRLAQETQYF. CDR3 bases: TGTGCCAGCAGCCAAGATGGGAGACTAGCGCAAGAGACCCAGTACTTC.

The chain is built from TRBV5-5 and TRBJ2-7; 9 nucleotides align to TRBD2. CDR1 is SGHKS, CDR2 YYEKEE, per germline (reference sequence). After removal of 2 bases from V and 2 bases from J, the junction contained 11 bases not matched to a gene. There are 17 residues in the CDR3. The CDR3 loop is CASSFRASGKYPYEQYF. In nucleotides, the CDR3 is TGTGCCAGCAGCTTCAGGGCTAGCGGGAAATACCCCTACGAGCAGTACTTC.

The chain combines TRBV30 with TRBJ2-5; 7 bases are shared with TRBD1. J lost 0 bases, V lost 5 bases, and 9 bases had no gene match. The CDR3 covers 15 residues. CDR1 is GTSNPN and CDR2 is SVGIG in the germline V gene (reference sequence). CDR3 bases: TGTGCCTGGGGAGGACAGGCCTCCGACCAAGAGACCCAGTACTTC. It translates to CAWGGQASDQETQYF.

The rearrangement uses TRBV28 and TRBJ1-2, with D perhaps matching TRBD1 (6 bases). Germline lookup yields CDR1 MDHEN and CDR2 SYDVKM. This CDR3 is 12 amino acids long. V was trimmed by 7 bases and J by 7 bases, leaving 13 bases between them. CDR3 region: CASTSQGLGYTF. The CDR3 DNA follows: TGTGCCAGCACTTCCCAGGGGCTTGGCTACACCTTC.

The rearrangement uses TRBV30 and TRBJ2-7; D perhaps matches TRBD2 (6 bases). The CDR3 is made up of 12 amino acids. Germline V gene lookup returns CDR1 GTSNPN and CDR2 SVGIG (reference sequence). The V and J ends lost 3 bases and 4 bases respectively, with 10 bases between them. In DNA form, the CDR3 reads TGTGCCTGGAGGGGGGGATGGTACGAGCAGTACTTC. Residues: CAWRGGWYEQYF.

This chain links TRBV12-3 or TRBV12-4 with TRBJ1-1; D ambiguous. The CDR3 is 12 residues long. V lost 3 bases and J 4 bases, leaving 6 bases between the germline ends. CDR3 coding DNA: TGTGCCAGCAGTTTCGGTGGCACTGAAGCTTTCTTT. Translation: CASSFGGTEAFF.

The chain links TRBV18 to TRBJ1-2, with 9 nucleotides matching TRBD1. The CDR3 is made up of 13 amino acids. Looked up from germline, CDR1 is KGHSH and CDR2 is LQKENI. The V segment lost 2 bases and the J segment 6 bases; nucleotides outside the gene matches: 1. This chain's CDR3 is CASSPTGGHGYTF. CDR3 coding DNA: TGTGCCAGCTCACCAACAGGGGGCCATGGCTACACCTTC.

The chain uses TRBV11-2 and TRBJ2-2, with 13 bases matching TRBD2. Germline assignment: CDR1 SGHAT and CDR2 FQNNGV. The CDR3 totals 16 residues. V was pared by 3 bases and J by 5 bases, with 3 bases of the junction left unmatched. CDR3 amino acids: CASSFGLAGVTGELFF. DNA of the CDR3: TGTGCCAGCAGCTTCGGACTAGCGGGGGTGACCGGGGAGCTGTTTTTT.

The chain has TRBV27 and TRBJ2-1; D gene ambiguous. Germline V gene lookup returns CDR1 MNHEY and CDR2 SMNVEV (reference sequence). CDR3 size: 13 residues. The V gene lost 9 bases and the J gene lost 8 bases, with 17 bases spanning the gap. CDR3 sequence: CASSLVEFDEQFF. The CDR3 DNA sequence: TGTGCCAGTTCATTGGTAGAGTTCGATGAGCAGTTCTTC.

This chain joins TRBV6-5 and TRBJ2-7, with 10 bases that match TRBD1. After removal of 0 bases from V and 3 bases from J, the junction contained 5 bases not matched to a gene. The CDR3 is 16 amino acids. Germline-derived CDR1 and CDR2 are MNHEY and SVGAGI. CDR3 in amino acids: CASSYSTGTGVYEQYF. CDR3 in DNA: TGTGCCAGCAGTTACTCGACCGGGACAGGGGTCTACGAGCAGTACTTC.

The rearrangement links TRBV5-3 to TRBJ1-1, with D perhaps matching TRBD1 (6 bases). TRBV5-3 is an open reading frame whose function is uncertain. The CDR3 is 13 amino acids. V lost 9 bases and J 5 bases, leaving 17 bases between the germline ends. The CDR3 here is CATPPGGPTEAFF. The CDR3, as DNA: TGTGCCACCCCTCCGGGGGGGCCGACTGAAGCTTTCTTT.

As concerns this clone: The same CDR3 is also encoded by other DNA sequences in this sample. V is TRBV4-3 and J is TRBJ2-1, with a tentative D call TRBD2 (5 bases). Germline CDR1 is LGHNA and CDR2 is YSLEER. This CDR3 contains 15 residues. With 1 base removed from V and 1 base from J, the gap between germline ends came to 8 bases. This CDR3 is CASSQVAGSYNEQFF. The CDR3 DNA reads TGCGCCAGCAGCCAAGTGGCGGGTTCCTACAATGAGCAGTTCTTC.

This chain joins TRBV28 and TRBJ1-5; 9 nucleotides line up with TRBD1. The J segment lost 6 bases and the V segment lost 6 bases, leaving 12 bases of the junction unmatched. The CDR3 contains 16 residues. CDR1 and CDR2 from the germline V gene are MDHEN and SYDVKM. The CDR3 nucleotides are TGTGCCAGCAGCCTACAGGGGGCGCGGCCGAGTCAGCCCCAGCATTTT. This encodes CASSLQGARPSQPQHF.

This clone was detected only a few times. The V gene is TRBV30, the J gene TRBJ1-1, with a weak D call TRBD1 (5 bases). Per germline, CDR1 GTSNPN and CDR2 SVGIG (reference sequence). CDR3 size: 13 residues. The V end lost 0 bases, the J end lost 5 bases, and 10 bases lay between the germline ends. CDR3 sequence: CAWSVGGGTEAFF. The DNA for the CDR3 is TGTGCCTGGAGTGTGGGGGGTGGGACTGAAGCTTTCTTT.

This clone was found once. The rearrangement uses TRBV15 and TRBJ1-1, with D perhaps TRBD1 (5 bases). Trimming left V 0 bases short and J 0 bases short, with 8 bases between. The CDR3 covers 15 residues. The V gene's germline CDR1 is LNHNV and CDR2 YYDKDF (reference sequence). CDR3 sequence reads: CATSRDRGLNTEAFF. The DNA of the CDR3 is TGTGCCACCAGCAGAGATAGGGGTTTGAACACTGAAGCTTTCTTT.

The rearrangement links TRBV30 to TRBJ1-6, with 8 bases aligning to TRBD1. CDR3 length: 13 amino acids. CDR1 is GTSNPN and CDR2 is SVGIG in the germline V gene (reference sequence). V lost 4 bases, J lost 10 bases, and 6 bases stayed unmatched. The CDR3 coding sequence is TGTGCCTGGACAGGGGGCGCCGAATCACCCCTCCACTTT. Protein product: CAWTGGAESPLHF.

The chain is built from TRBV5-4 and TRBJ2-7, with 7 bases fitting TRBD1. The trim removed 4 bases at V and 3 bases at J, leaving 7 bases unmatched. The germline V gene encodes CDR1 SGHNT and CDR2 YYREEE (reference sequence). This CDR3 spans 14 amino acids. The CDR3 DNA is TGTGCCAGCAGCACGGAAGACAGGGTCTACGAGCAGTACTTC. This translates into CASSTEDRVYEQYF.

This sequence joins TRBV6-5 and TRBJ1-2, with 9 bases identical to TRBD1. CDR1 and CDR2 from the germline V gene are MNHEY and SVGAGI. The CDR3 has 11 residues. J gave up 8 bases and V 6 bases, and 1 base lay outside the gene matches. This CDR3 reads CASRTGGGYTF. The CDR3 DNA reads as TGTGCCAGCAGGACAGGGGGAGGCTACACCTTC.

The chain employs TRBV7-8 and TRBJ1-3, with D possibly matching TRBD1 (6 bases). Germline CDR1 and CDR2: SGHVS and FQNEAQ. V was trimmed by 5 bases and J by 3 bases, leaving 11 bases between them. The CDR3 runs to 14 residues. The CDR3 spells CASSEGVSGNTIYF. In DNA, the CDR3 is TGTGCCAGCAGCGAGGGGGTTAGTGGAAACACCATATATTTT.

This clone was observed a handful of times. This chain joins TRBV9 and TRBJ2-1, with no clear D. CDR3 length: 15 amino acids. From germline, CDR1 is SGDLS and CDR2 YYNGEE. Trimming removed 1 base at V and 0 bases at J, with 8 bases between. The chain's CDR3 is CASSVTPSSYNEQFF. The CDR3, as DNA: TGTGCCAGCAGCGTAACACCCAGCTCCTACAATGAGCAGTTCTTC.

This clone showed up just a few times. The chain couples TRBV5-1 to TRBJ2-2; D unresolved. Germline V gives CDR1 SGHRS, CDR2 YFSETQ. This CDR3 has 13 amino acids. V lost 7 bases and J lost 0, with 7 bases in between. The CDR3 DNA sequence: TGCGCCAGCTGTCCTTCGAACACCGGGGAGCTGTTTTTT. Encoded protein: CASCPSNTGELFF. Combining the CDR3 with reference TRBV5-1 and TRBJ2-2 gives the whole variable domain KAGVTQTPRYLIKTRGQQVTLSCSPISGHRSVSWYQQTPGQGLQFLFEYFSETQRNKGNFPGRFSGRQFSNSRSEMNVSTLELGDSALYLCASCPSNTGELFFGEGSRLTVL.

The chain is built from TRBV27 and TRBJ1-1; D not certain. Germline V CDR1 and CDR2: MNHEY, SMNVEV (reference sequence). CDR3 length: 14 residues. Deletions cut 2 bases from V and 3 bases from J, with 10 bases between. The chain's CDR3 is CASSLLRGDTEAFF. CDR3 DNA sequence: TGTGCCAGCAGTTTACTCCGGGGAGACACTGAAGCTTTCTTT.

This clone occurred once. The genes are TRBV6-2 or TRBV6-3 and TRBJ2-7; 7 bases line up with TRBD1. Trimming at V came to 6 bases and at J to 2 bases, leaving 4 bases not matched to a gene. This CDR3 spans 13 amino acids. Germline values: CDR1 MNHEY, CDR2 SVGEGT. The CDR3 loop is CASSPGTAYEQYF. The CDR3 coding sequence is TGTGCCAGCAGCCCCGGGACAGCCTACGAGCAGTACTTC.

This clone has just one count. This chain joins TRBV11-2 and TRBJ1-3; D is perhaps TRBD1 (6 bases). Trimming cost V 5 bases and J 4 bases, with 9 bases left between them. Germline V gene lookup returns CDR1 SGHAT and CDR2 FQNNGV. The CDR3 is 13 residues long. This chain's CDR3 is CASSPTGGNTIYF. CDR3 bases: TGTGCCAGCAGCCCCACAGGGGGAAACACCATATATTTT.